The source of this T cell receptor beta chain is a study of lymphopenia after photon versus proton radiotherapy (dated by TCRdb to about 2019). Describing the broader study: Photon and proton radiation therapy were compared by the study for their immunological effects in patients with gastrointestinal tumors who developed high-grade lymphopenia. The roughly 21 patients in the cohort had gastrointestinal tumors, were treated with either photon or proton therapy, and subsequently developed lymphopenia. The study was designed to characterize how the impact on the immune system differs between the two radiation modalities. Overall study outcomes, separate from this receptor: Once the lymphocyte count had reached its nadir, the repertoires of photon-treated patients showed oligoclonal expansion, particularly of CD8+ Temra cells, and this expansion drove the decline in diversity. During treatment, patients who received photon therapy lost naive T cells and TCR diversity and gained effector/memory populations, whereas patients who received proton therapy remained relatively stable. Across the cohort, among patients who died, a greater drop in TCR diversity after the nadir was inversely correlated with overall survival time. The survival association was assessed only in patients who died, and the authors presented better survival with proton therapy as a possibility rather than a demonstrated result.

The method behind the library was the immunoSEQ multiplex PCR assay. Deep sequencing of rearranged TCR beta loci, alongside multiparametric flow cytometry, was used to profile T cell repertoires. The clones in this table, taken by TCRdb from immuneACCESS, are in-frame only. Not every clone is retained; where verified, under half of the shortfall comes from an unresolved V gene, and the cause of the rest is unknown. This sample gives approximately 58,000 clones in total; about 83% of them show up just once. The ten largest clonotypes hold around 30% of the sample. In regard to this clone: The antigen this receptor binds is unknown. The input lacks base qualities; no much larger clone sits a single base away.

This receptor was obtained from a man aged 50 or older with gastric cancer. Here the sequenced sample was peripheral blood, taken from a patient treated with photon-based radiotherapy.

Read as DNA, the sequence is TGTGCCAGCAGCTTGCAGGGAAGTAGTGAGCAGTTCTTC. Its product reads: CASSLQGSSEQFF. Rearrangement joined TRBV5-4 to TRBJ2-1; a weak D assignment points to TRBD1 (5 bases agree). The CDR3 contains 13 residues, cysteine and phenylalanine counted. Only CDR3 DNA is held: 39 bases, read in frame from base 1. At the junction V is shortened by 1 base and J by 9 bases, with 11 bases in between. Reading the germline V gene (reference sequence) gives CDR1 SGHNT and CDR2 YYREEE.